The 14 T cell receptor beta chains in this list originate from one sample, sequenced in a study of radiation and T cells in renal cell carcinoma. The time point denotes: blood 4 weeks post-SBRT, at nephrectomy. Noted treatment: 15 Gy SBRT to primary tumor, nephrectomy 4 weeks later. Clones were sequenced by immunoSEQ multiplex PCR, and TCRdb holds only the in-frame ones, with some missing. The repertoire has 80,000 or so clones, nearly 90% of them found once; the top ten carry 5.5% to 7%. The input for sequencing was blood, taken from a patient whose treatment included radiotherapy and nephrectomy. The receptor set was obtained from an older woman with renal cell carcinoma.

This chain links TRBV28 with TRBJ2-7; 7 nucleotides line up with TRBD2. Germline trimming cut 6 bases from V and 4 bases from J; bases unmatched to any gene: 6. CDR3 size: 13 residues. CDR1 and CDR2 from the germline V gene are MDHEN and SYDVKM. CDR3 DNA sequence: TGTGCCAGCAGGCGACTAGCAGCTTACGAGCAGTACTTC. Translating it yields CASRRLAAYEQYF.

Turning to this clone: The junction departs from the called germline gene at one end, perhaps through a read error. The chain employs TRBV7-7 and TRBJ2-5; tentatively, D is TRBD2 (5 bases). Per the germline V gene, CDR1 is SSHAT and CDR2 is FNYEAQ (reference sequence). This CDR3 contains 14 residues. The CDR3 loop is CASSLGRGQETQYF. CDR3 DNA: TGTGCTAGCAGCTTAGGTCGGGGCCAAGAGACCCAGTACTTC.

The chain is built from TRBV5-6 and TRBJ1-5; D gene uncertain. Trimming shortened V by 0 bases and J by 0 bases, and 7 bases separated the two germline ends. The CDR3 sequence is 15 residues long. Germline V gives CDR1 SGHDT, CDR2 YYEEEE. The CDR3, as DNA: TGTGCCAGCAGCTTGGGGCAGGTTAGCAATCAGCCCCAGCATTTT. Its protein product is CASSLGQVSNQPQHF.

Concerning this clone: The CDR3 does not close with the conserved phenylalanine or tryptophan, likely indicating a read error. CDR3 loop: CASSTTSGTEAFS. The CDR3 region has the DNA TGTGCCAGCAGCACCACAAGTGGCACTGAAGCTTTCTCT. J is TRBJ1-1 and V is TRBV6-4; D is unclear. Between the trimmed V and J ends, which lost 6 bases and 4 bases, there was a span of 12 bases. The CDR3 is 13 residues long. Germline lookup yields CDR1 MRHNA and CDR2 SNTAGT.

CDR3 in amino acids: CASSYQSRARYGYTF. The CDR3 DNA follows: TGTGCCAGCAGTTACCAATCAAGAGCACGCTATGGCTACACCTTC. The genes are TRBV5-6 and TRBJ1-2; D call uncertain. The V and J ends lost 5 bases and 4 bases respectively, with 18 bases between them. The CDR3 consists of 15 residues. Germline lookup yields CDR1 SGHDT and CDR2 YYEEEE.

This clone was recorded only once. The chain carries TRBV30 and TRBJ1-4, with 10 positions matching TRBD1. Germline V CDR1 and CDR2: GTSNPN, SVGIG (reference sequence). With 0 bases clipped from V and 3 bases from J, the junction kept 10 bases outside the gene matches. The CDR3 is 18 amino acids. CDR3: CAWSVRRTGGNANEKLFF. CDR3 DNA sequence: TGTGCCTGGAGTGTACGACGGACAGGGGGAAATGCTAATGAAAAACTGTTTTTT.

CDR3: CASGGLAGLTDTQYF. As DNA, the CDR3 is TGTGCCAGTGGAGGGCTAGCGGGGTTAACAGATACGCAGTATTTT. V and J are TRBV7-9 and TRBJ2-3; TRBD2 aligns across 9 bases. This CDR3 has 15 amino acids. The germline V gene encodes CDR1 SEHNR and CDR2 FQNEAQ (reference sequence). V shed 9 bases, J shed 3 bases, and the junction held 10 bases outside the gene matches.

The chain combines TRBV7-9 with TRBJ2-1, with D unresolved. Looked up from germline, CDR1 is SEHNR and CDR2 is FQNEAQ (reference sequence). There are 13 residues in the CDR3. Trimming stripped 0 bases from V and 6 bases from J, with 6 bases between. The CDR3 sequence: CASSLAIFNEQFF. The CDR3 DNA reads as TGTGCCAGCAGCTTAGCTATCTTCAATGAGCAGTTCTTC. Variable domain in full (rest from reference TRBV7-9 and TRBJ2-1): DTGVSQNPRHKITKRGQNVTFRCDPISEHNRLYWYRQTLGQGPEFLTYFQNEAQLEKSRLLSDRFSAERPKGSFSTLEIQRTEQGDSAMYLCASSLAIFNEQFFGPGTRLTVL.

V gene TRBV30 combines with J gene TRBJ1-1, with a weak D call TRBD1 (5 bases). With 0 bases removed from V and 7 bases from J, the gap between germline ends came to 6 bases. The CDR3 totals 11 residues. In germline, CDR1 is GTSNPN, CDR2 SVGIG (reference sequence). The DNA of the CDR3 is TGTGCCTGGAGTGTACAGGTTGAAGCTTTCTTT. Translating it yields CAWSVQVEAFF.

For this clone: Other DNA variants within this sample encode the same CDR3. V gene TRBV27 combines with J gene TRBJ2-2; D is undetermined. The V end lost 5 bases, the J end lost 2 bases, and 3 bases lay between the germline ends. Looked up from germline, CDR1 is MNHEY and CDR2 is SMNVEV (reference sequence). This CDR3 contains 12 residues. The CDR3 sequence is CASSRNTGELFF. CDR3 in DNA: TGTGCCAGCAGTCGAAACACCGGGGAGCTGTTTTTT.

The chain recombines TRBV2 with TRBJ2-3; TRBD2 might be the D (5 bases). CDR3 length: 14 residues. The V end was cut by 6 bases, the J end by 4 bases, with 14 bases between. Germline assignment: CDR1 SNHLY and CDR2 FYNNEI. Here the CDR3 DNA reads TGTGCCAGCAGGAAAACTAGTCAGGCAGATACGCAGTATTTT. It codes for CASRKTSQADTQYF. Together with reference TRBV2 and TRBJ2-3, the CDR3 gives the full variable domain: EPEVTQTPSHQVTQMGQEVILRCVPISNHLYFYWYRQILGQKVEFLVSFYNNEISEKSEIFDDQFSVERPDGSNFTLKIRSTKLEDSAMYFCASRKTSQADTQYFGPGTRLTVL.

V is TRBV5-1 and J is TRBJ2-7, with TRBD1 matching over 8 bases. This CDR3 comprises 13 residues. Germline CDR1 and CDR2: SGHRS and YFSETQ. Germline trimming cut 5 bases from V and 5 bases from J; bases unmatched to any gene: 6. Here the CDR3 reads CASRMDRANEQYF. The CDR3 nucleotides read TGCGCCAGCAGAATGGACAGGGCCAACGAGCAGTACTTC.

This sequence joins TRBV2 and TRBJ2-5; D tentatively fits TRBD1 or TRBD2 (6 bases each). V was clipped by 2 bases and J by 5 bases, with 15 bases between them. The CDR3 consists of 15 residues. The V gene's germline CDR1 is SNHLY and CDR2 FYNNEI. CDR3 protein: CASSEYPGAGETQYF. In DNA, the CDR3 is TGTGCCAGCAGTGAATACCCGGGGGCCGGGGAGACCCAGTACTTC.

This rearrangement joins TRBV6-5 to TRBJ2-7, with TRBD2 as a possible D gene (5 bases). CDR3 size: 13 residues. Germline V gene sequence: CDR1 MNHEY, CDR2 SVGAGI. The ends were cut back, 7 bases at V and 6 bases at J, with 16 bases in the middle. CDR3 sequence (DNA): TGTGCCAGCAATGAGGCGGGCCGTCGCGAGCAGTACTTC. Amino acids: CASNEAGRREQYF.